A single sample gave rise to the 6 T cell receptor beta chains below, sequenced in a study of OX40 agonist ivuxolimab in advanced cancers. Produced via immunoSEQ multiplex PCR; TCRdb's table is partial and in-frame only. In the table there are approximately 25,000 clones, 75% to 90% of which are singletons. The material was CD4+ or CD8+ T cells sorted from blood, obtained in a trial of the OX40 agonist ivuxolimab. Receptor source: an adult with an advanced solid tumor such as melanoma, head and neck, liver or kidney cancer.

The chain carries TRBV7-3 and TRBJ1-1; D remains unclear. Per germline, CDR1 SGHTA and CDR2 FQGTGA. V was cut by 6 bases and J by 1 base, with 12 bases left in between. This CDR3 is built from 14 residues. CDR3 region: CASRSFGQNTEAFF. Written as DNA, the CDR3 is TGTGCCAGCAGATCCTTCGGGCAGAACACTGAAGCTTTCTTT.

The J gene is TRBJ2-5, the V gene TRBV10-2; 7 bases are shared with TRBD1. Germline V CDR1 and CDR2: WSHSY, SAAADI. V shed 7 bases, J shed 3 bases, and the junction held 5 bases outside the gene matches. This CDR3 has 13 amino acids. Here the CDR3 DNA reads TGCGCCAGCACCGAGGGGACAGAAGAGACCCAGTACTTC. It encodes CASTEGTEETQYF.

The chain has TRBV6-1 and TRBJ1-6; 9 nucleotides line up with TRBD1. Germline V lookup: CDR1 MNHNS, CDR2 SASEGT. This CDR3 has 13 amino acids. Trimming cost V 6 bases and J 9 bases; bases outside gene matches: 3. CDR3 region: CASSRDRVSPLHF. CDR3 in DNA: TGTGCCAGCAGCCGGGACAGGGTTTCACCCCTCCACTTT.

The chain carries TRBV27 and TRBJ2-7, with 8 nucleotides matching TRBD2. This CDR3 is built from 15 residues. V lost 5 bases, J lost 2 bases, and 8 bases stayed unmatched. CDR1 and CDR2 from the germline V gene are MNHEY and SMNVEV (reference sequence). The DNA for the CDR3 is TGTGCCAGCAGTGCCGGCGGGGGGTTGACCTACGAGCAGTACTTC. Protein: CASSAGGGLTYEQYF.

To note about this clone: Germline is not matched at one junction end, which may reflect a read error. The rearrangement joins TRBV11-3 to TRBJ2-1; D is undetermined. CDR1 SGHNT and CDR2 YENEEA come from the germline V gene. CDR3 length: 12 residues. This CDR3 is CASSSSNNEQFF. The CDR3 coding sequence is TGTGCCAGCAGCTCCTCCAACAATGAGCAGTTCTTC.

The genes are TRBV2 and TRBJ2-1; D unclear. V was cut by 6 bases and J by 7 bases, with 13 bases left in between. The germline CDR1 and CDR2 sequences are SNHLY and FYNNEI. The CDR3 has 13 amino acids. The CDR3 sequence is CASRSKVGNEQFF. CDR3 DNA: TGTGCCAGCAGATCGAAAGTGGGAAATGAGCAGTTCTTC.